Listed here are 5 T cell receptor beta chains from one sample, sequenced in a study of response to subunit inactivated influenza vaccine. TCRdb re-called the RT-PCR reads through MiXCR, storing one row per CDR3 protein. Here the sample spans around 750,000 distinct CDR3 sequences, approximately 22% being singletons. The sequenced sample was PBMCs from blood, obtained 5 to 6 days after vaccination. Receptor source: a man aged 45-60 years who received an inactivated influenza vaccine.

The rearrangement links TRBV6-1 to TRBJ1-1; D is unclear. The CDR3 runs 14 residues. Trimming cost V 6 bases and J 4 bases, with 15 bases left between them. CDR1 MNHNS and CDR2 SASEGT come from the germline V gene. CDR3 nucleotides: TGTGCCAGCAGACCCCTACGGTCGGGCACTGAAGCTTTCTTT. Protein product: CASRPLRSGTEAFF.

The chain employs TRBV7-8 and TRBJ1-4; D gene unclear. This CDR3 is built from 16 residues. V was clipped by 6 bases and J by 4 bases, with 18 bases between them. Germline V gene sequence: CDR1 SGHVS, CDR2 FQNEAQ. The CDR3 DNA is TGTGCCAGCAGACCAGCAGGCAGTGCTTTTAATGAAAAACTGTTTTTT. This translates into CASRPAGSAFNEKLFF.

This clonotype appeared many times. The CDR3 is CASSLSPADTQYF. The DNA for the CDR3 is TGTGCCAGCAGCTTAAGTCCTGCAGATACGCAGTATTTT. This chain links TRBV7-9 with TRBJ2-3; no clear D. The V gene lost 2 bases and the J gene lost 4 bases, with 7 bases spanning the gap. The length of the CDR3 is 13 residues. Germline V lookup: CDR1 SEHNR, CDR2 FQNEAQ (reference sequence).

This clonotype has a handful of counts. The V and J genes are TRBV28 and TRBJ2-7, with 11 bases aligning to TRBD1. Per germline, CDR1 MDHEN and CDR2 SYDVKM. The CDR3 is made up of 19 amino acids. With 4 bases clipped from V and 1 base from J, the junction kept 15 bases outside the gene matches. This chain's CDR3 is CASSSPSGQGGWGSYEQYF. The CDR3 nucleotides are TGTGCCAGCAGTTCCCCCTCGGGACAGGGGGGGTGGGGATCCTACGAGCAGTACTTC.

This clonotype was found a few times. The genes are TRBV7-2 and TRBJ1-3, with a weak D call TRBD1 (5 bases). Per the germline V gene, CDR1 is SGHTA and CDR2 is FQGNSA. CDR3 length equals 14 residues. The ends were cut back, 5 bases at V and 4 bases at J, with 12 bases in the middle. CDR3 DNA sequence: TGTGCCAGCAGCAAAGGTGGGGACGGAAACACCATATATTTT. Amino acids: CASSKGGDGNTIYF.